This record covers a single T cell receptor beta chain. Its antigen is still unknown. Purity of the untouched CD4+ T cells was around 98%. The sample originates from a study of T cell repertoires and HLA-DP antigens. Background on the study: One alloantigen had around nine groove amino acid differences from self, the other one. DNA input averaged about 220 ng in sorted CD137+CD4+ and approximately 1,200 ng in pre-culture CD4+.

This CDR3 has 18 residues. Trimming removed 4 bases from V and 0 bases from J, with 19 bases in between. Germline assignment: CDR1 LNHDA and CDR2 SQIVND (reference sequence). Profiled with immunoSEQ multiplex PCR; TCRdb holds only in-frame clones, not every one. The sample has around 100,000 clones; approximately 92% are singletons. The chain links TRBV19 to TRBJ1-3; possible D gene TRBD1, 6 bases. This receptor was taken from a young woman in good health and CMV-seronegative. The material sequenced was CD4+ T cells from PBMCs. CDR3 sequence (DNA): TGTGCCAGTAGTAAACCCCGGAGGGGGGGGACCTCTGGAAACACCATATATTTT. As protein: CASSKPRRGGTSGNTIYF.